The 14 T cell receptor beta chains reported below all come from one sample, sequenced in a study of cytomegalovirus exposure and HLA in healthy donors. The PCR employed 60 Vbeta primers together with 13 Jbeta primers. Libraries were prepared by immunoSEQ multiplex PCR; TCRdb keeps only in-frame clonotypes and omits some of them. The sample lists roughly 86,000 clones, about two thirds seen once, with roughly 21% in the top ten. Sequenced: PBMCs. These receptor sequences come from a woman between 45 and 65 years old in good health and CMV-seropositive.

This clone was observed a single time. This chain uses TRBV28 with TRBJ2-3, with 11 bases identical to TRBD2. The ends lost 5 bases at V and 5 bases at J; junction bases unmatched: 6. Germline V CDR1 and CDR2: MDHEN, SYDVKM. This CDR3 contains 15 residues. Here the CDR3 reads CASSLLAGAIDTQYF. The CDR3 DNA is TGTGCCAGCAGTCTACTAGCGGGGGCCATAGATACGCAGTATTTT.

The gene calls are TRBV7-6 and TRBJ2-7; the match to TRBD1 covers 7 bases. V dropped 5 bases and J dropped 3; count of bases not matched to a gene: 10. CDR1 and CDR2 (germline): SGHVS, FNYEAQ. The length of the CDR3 is 15 residues. CDR3 sequence: CASSPETGFNYEQYF. The DNA for the CDR3 is TGTGCCAGCAGCCCCGAGACAGGGTTTAACTACGAGCAGTACTTC.

The V call is TRBV7-9, the J call TRBJ1-2, with 8 bases fitting TRBD1. Germline V gene lookup returns CDR1 SEHNR and CDR2 FQNEAQ (reference sequence). After removal of 5 bases from V and 8 bases from J, the junction contained 7 bases not matched to a gene. The CDR3 is 13 residues long. The CDR3 DNA reads TGTGCCAGCAGCAAACAGGGGGAAGAGGGCTACACCTTC. Protein sequence: CASSKQGEEGYTF.

This clone was picked up a small number of times. V and J are TRBV14 and TRBJ1-2; D perhaps matches TRBD1 (5 bases). Trimming removed 0 bases at V and 6 bases at J, with 11 bases between. Germline V gene lookup returns CDR1 SGHDN and CDR2 FVKESK. This CDR3 has 14 residues. CDR3 amino acids: CASSQERAGHGYTF. In DNA, the CDR3 is TGTGCCAGCAGCCAAGAAAGGGCAGGGCATGGCTACACCTTC.

This chain connects TRBV30 to TRBJ2-3, with TRBD1 as a possible D gene (5 bases). The CDR3 runs to 12 residues. Trimming removed 2 bases from V and 3 bases from J, with 6 bases in between. Germline CDR1 and CDR2: GTSNPN and SVGIG (reference sequence). CDR3 residues: CAWSKGTDTQYF. The CDR3 DNA reads as TGTGCCTGGAGTAAGGGGACAGATACGCAGTATTTT.

The V and J genes are TRBV28 and TRBJ2-2, with D possibly matching TRBD1 (6 bases). Germline V gives CDR1 MDHEN, CDR2 SYDVKM. Trimming took 5 bases from V and 5 from J, leaving 15 bases between them. The CDR3 loop spans 15 amino acids. In DNA form, the CDR3 reads TGTGCCAGCAGTAGAGGGACATTTGGGACCGGGGAGCTGTTTTTT. This gives the protein CASSRGTFGTGELFF.

The chain joins TRBV5-4 to TRBJ1-2; D gene uncertain. Trimming left V 4 bases short and J 3 bases short, with 16 bases between. The CDR3 contains 15 residues. In germline, CDR1 is SGHNT, CDR2 YYREEE (reference sequence). The CDR3 spells CASSPTVEVHYGYTF. The CDR3 nucleotides read TGTGCCAGCAGCCCCACAGTGGAGGTCCACTATGGCTACACCTTC.

The table lists this clone with a few counts. J is TRBJ2-7 and V is TRBV5-1; 7 bases fit TRBD1. The CDR3 consists of 14 residues. Germline loops: CDR1 SGHRS, CDR2 YFSETQ. With 4 bases clipped from V and 6 bases from J, the junction kept 10 bases outside the gene matches. CDR3: CASSVGQDTSEQYF. The CDR3 nucleotides read TGCGCCAGCAGCGTTGGACAGGACACCTCCGAGCAGTACTTC.

This clone was picked up one time. The chain uses TRBV27 and TRBJ2-5; D not resolved. The CDR3 is 14 residues long. Trimming pared 5 bases from V and 4 bases from J, leaving 14 bases between. Germline V gives CDR1 MNHEY, CDR2 SMNVEV (reference sequence). The CDR3 sequence: CASSPTTAGETQYF. In DNA form, the CDR3 reads TGTGCCAGCAGTCCCACCACAGCTGGAGAGACCCAGTACTTC.

The chain employs TRBV9 and TRBJ2-3, with TRBD2 matching 8 bases. Germline CDR1 reads SGDLS; CDR2 reads YYNGEE. V was clipped by 0 bases and J by 2 bases; unmatched bases: 5. The CDR3 runs 16 residues. The CDR3 protein is CASSVEGSGATDTQYF. The CDR3 DNA follows: TGTGCCAGCAGCGTAGAGGGTAGCGGGGCCACAGATACGCAGTATTTT.

This rearrangement joins TRBV7-2 to TRBJ1-2; D possibly corresponds to TRBD1 (5 bases). The CDR3 covers 17 residues. Germline V gene sequence: CDR1 SGHTA, CDR2 FQGNSA. V dropped 4 bases and J dropped 6 bases, with 24 bases sitting between them. As DNA, the CDR3 is TGTGCCAGCAGCTCCCCTCCTGGGACTACCCTGGGACATGGCTACACCTTC. Amino acid sequence: CASSSPPGTTLGHGYTF.

V and J are TRBV6-5 and TRBJ1-6; TRBD1 is a possible D gene (5 bases). The CDR3 covers 14 residues. V lost 6 bases and J 7 bases, leaving 13 bases between the germline ends. The V gene's germline CDR1 is MNHEY and CDR2 SVGAGI. CDR3 sequence (DNA): TGTGCCAGCAGCGGCCTACAGGTCAATTCACCCCTCCACTTT. Translated, it gives CASSGLQVNSPLHF.

The chain has TRBV7-9 and TRBJ1-1; no clear D gene. Germline loops: CDR1 SEHNR, CDR2 FQNEAQ (reference sequence). This CDR3 is built from 16 residues. The V end lost 4 bases, the J end lost 1 base, and 16 bases lay between the germline ends. The CDR3 nucleotides read TGTGCCAGCAGCTATTGGATCGGCGGGGAGAACACTGAAGCTTTCTTT. Translation: CASSYWIGGENTEAFF. The variable domain in full, completed from reference TRBV7-9 and TRBJ1-1, reads DTGVSQNPRHKITKRGQNVTFRCDPISEHNRLYWYRQTLGQGPEFLTYFQNEAQLEKSRLLSDRFSAERPKGSFSTLEIQRTEQGDSAMYLCASSYWIGGENTEAFFGQGTRLTVV.

This clone was seen a few times. This chain links TRBV13 with TRBJ2-7; possible D gene TRBD1, 5 bases. Germline V gene sequence: CDR1 PRHDT, CDR2 FYEKMQ (reference sequence). The CDR3 consists of 13 residues. V was cut by 4 bases and J by 9 bases, with 16 bases left in between. The CDR3 bases are TGTGCCAGCAGCTCACTGACAGCACTCGGGCAGTACTTC. This translates into CASSSLTALGQYF.